This TCR beta chain derives from a study of T-cell reconstitution after alpha-beta-depleted transplantation in children. This clonotype has ten or more counts. TCRbeta library preparation incorporated unique molecular identifiers. TCRdb re-derived calls from the PCR reads in MiXCR, one entry per CDR3 protein. The data show nearly 250,000 distinct CDR3 sequences, roughly 8.2% seen once. The receptor's source is a male patient between 5 and 17 years old who had a stem cell transplant for acute lymphoblastic leukemia, so the T cells may come from the graft donor. The sample here was PBMCs, mostly from graft donor cells, taken 180 days after TCRalphabeta/CD19-depleted stem cell transplant.

This CDR3 is CASSLDNVAKNIQYF. The DNA of the CDR3 is TGTGCCAGCAGCCTGGACAACGTAGCCAAAAACATTCAGTACTTC. V gene TRBV12-3 or TRBV12-4 combines with J gene TRBJ2-4; D is possibly TRBD1 (5 bases). This CDR3 spans 15 amino acids. Trimming left V 6 bases short and J 0 bases short, with 12 bases between.